The 23 T cell receptor beta chains listed next were all sequenced from one sample in a study of naive and memory T cell subsets. Study findings and constraints: A few larger clonotypes appeared in naive repertoires, especially CD8, possibly memory cells re-expressing CD45RA.

Two oligonucleotides, mixed equimolar, formed the beta constant-region primer covering TRBC1 and TRBC2. Ligated cDNA was amplified by four rounds of PCR with nested alpha and beta constant-region primers and SP2. TCRdb redid the calling of the UMI-ligation and nested PCR reads with MiXCR, one entry per CDR3 protein. The data show roughly 100,000 distinct CDR3 sequences, with roughly 14% seen just once and around 2.7% held by the top ten. Which antigens these TCRs recognize remains unknown. The sample taken for sequencing was naive CD8+ T cells from blood. The receptors originated from a human donor in good health.

The chain is built from TRBV2 and TRBJ2-1, with 10 bases fitting TRBD1. The CDR3 totals 16 residues. With 4 bases clipped from V and 6 bases from J, the junction kept 9 bases outside the gene matches. Germline V gene lookup returns CDR1 SNHLY and CDR2 FYNNEI. The CDR3 loop reads CASSVPLGQGGNEQFF. CDR3 sequence (DNA): TGTGCCAGCAGTGTCCCCCTTGGACAGGGGGGCAATGAGCAGTTCTTC.

This clonotype was seen a few times. The rearrangement links TRBV12-3 or TRBV12-4 to TRBJ1-5; D gene uncertain. V lost 6 bases to trimming and J lost 5 bases, with 17 bases between them. The CDR3 totals 15 residues. The DNA of the CDR3 is TGTGCCAGCAGCTCGGAAGAGGATCGAGATCAGCCCCAGCATTTT. As protein: CASSSEEDRDQPQHF.

The rearrangement links TRBV5-1 to TRBJ1-2; D gene uncertain. CDR1 SGHRS and CDR2 YFSETQ come from the germline V gene. The V gene lost 9 bases and the J gene lost 6 bases, with 12 bases spanning the gap. The CDR3 spans 11 residues. In nucleotides, the CDR3 is TGCGCCACCCCGGCAGGAGATGGCTACACCTTC. This sequence encodes CATPAGDGYTF.

In this sample, this clonotype turned up many times. The genes are TRBV11-2 and TRBJ2-5; D tentatively reads TRBD1 or TRBD2 (5 bases each). The CDR3 is 13 amino acids. V was pared by 6 bases and J by 3 bases, with 11 bases between. Germline V gene lookup returns CDR1 SGHAT and CDR2 FQNNGV. CDR3 protein: CASRPGTEETQYF. The CDR3 DNA is TGTGCCAGCAGACCCGGGACGGAAGAGACCCAGTACTTC.

Many counts were recorded for this clonotype. J is TRBJ2-1 and V is TRBV4-3; 11 bases match TRBD2. Germline trimming cut 0 bases from V and 4 bases from J; bases unmatched to any gene: 5. Germline V gene data show CDR1 as LGHNA and CDR2 as YSLEER. The CDR3 is made up of 17 amino acids. The CDR3 sequence: CASSQDLTSGRYNEQFF. For the CDR3, the DNA is TGCGCCAGCAGCCAAGATCTTACTAGCGGGAGATACAATGAGCAGTTCTTC.

This clonotype was counted only a few times. The chain uses TRBV20-1 and TRBJ2-3; perhaps TRBD2 as D (7 bases). With 5 bases removed from V and 1 base from J, the gap between germline ends came to 16 bases. This CDR3 has 15 residues. In germline, CDR1 is DFQATT, CDR2 SNEGSKA (reference sequence). Here the CDR3 reads CSAGGAGLGTDTQYF. As DNA, the CDR3 is TGCAGTGCTGGGGGGGCCGGACTTGGCACAGATACGCAGTATTTT.

The gene calls are TRBV7-9 and TRBJ1-1, with D maybe TRBD1 (5 bases). Germline CDR1 reads SEHNR; CDR2 reads FQNEAQ (reference sequence). The germline V and J ends were trimmed by 0 bases and 1 base, with 12 bases remaining between them. The CDR3 runs 16 residues. The CDR3 bases are TGTGCCAGCAGCTTAGCGCAACCGGGGGAGAACACTGAAGCTTTCTTT. It yields the protein CASSLAQPGENTEAFF.

As to this clonotype: With a much larger clone just one base away, this may be a read error. V gene TRBV4-3 combines with J gene TRBJ2-7; possible D gene TRBD1, 7 bases. The V gene lost 0 bases and the J gene lost 2 bases, with 20 bases spanning the gap. The CDR3 has 18 amino acids. Germline assignment: CDR1 LGHNA and CDR2 YSLEER. CDR3 sequence reads: CASSQEEGAKGTAYEQYF. CDR3 bases: TGCGCCAGCAGCCAAGAGGAGGGGGCGAAGGGGACAGCCTACGAGCAGTACTTC.

The CDR3 spells CASTPSTSSYNEQFF. CDR3 coding DNA: TGTGCCAGCACCCCCTCAACTAGCTCCTACAATGAGCAGTTCTTC. V is TRBV14 and J is TRBJ2-1, with D possibly TRBD2 on 5 matching bases. Trimming removed 7 bases from V and 0 bases from J, with 13 bases in between. The CDR3 totals 15 residues. CDR1 is SGHDN, CDR2 FVKESK, per germline.

This clonotype was found many times. V usage is TRBV27 and J usage is TRBJ1-5; D gene ambiguous. Trimming removed 4 bases from V and 7 bases from J, with 14 bases in between. This CDR3 has 14 residues. Germline V gives CDR1 MNHEY, CDR2 SMNVEV (reference sequence). The CDR3 here is CASSSFDGRQPQHF. CDR3 in DNA: TGTGCCAGCAGTTCATTCGACGGGAGGCAGCCCCAGCATTTT.

This clonotype was seen once. The chain uses TRBV4-3 and TRBJ2-2; D is unresolved. The V end was cut by 0 bases, the J end by 6 bases, with 14 bases between. There are 16 residues in the CDR3. Germline CDR1 reads LGHNA; CDR2 reads YSLEER. The CDR3 DNA reads as TGCGCCAGCAGCCAAGAGTGGCCCCGGGTCGCCGGGGAGCTGTTTTTT. Translated, it gives CASSQEWPRVAGELFF.

The genes are TRBV15 and TRBJ1-1; D remains unclear. CDR3 length: 14 residues. Germline lookup yields CDR1 LNHNV and CDR2 YYDKDF (reference sequence). V gave up 0 bases and J gave up 1 base, with 6 bases separating them. This CDR3 reads CATSRETENTEAFF. As DNA, the CDR3 is TGTGCCACCAGCAGAGAAACGGAGAACACTGAAGCTTTCTTT.

This clonotype was counted at least ten times. The chain links TRBV20-1 to TRBJ2-1; 7 bases align to TRBD2. CDR3 size: 16 residues. The V segment lost 6 bases and the J segment 3 bases; nucleotides outside the gene matches: 14. From germline, CDR1 is DFQATT and CDR2 SNEGSKA (reference sequence). Here the CDR3 reads CSADPRGTTNYNEQFF. The CDR3 DNA follows: TGCAGTGCCGACCCTCGGGGGACTACCAACTACAATGAGCAGTTCTTC.

This clonotype was picked up many times. The chain has TRBV19 and TRBJ2-1; no clear D gene. Between the trimmed V and J ends, which lost 4 bases and 5 bases, there was a span of 9 bases. CDR3 length: 13 amino acids. Per the germline V gene, CDR1 is LNHDA and CDR2 is SQIVND (reference sequence). The CDR3 sequence: CASSTGNNNEQFF. The CDR3 region has the DNA TGTGCCAGTAGTACAGGTAACAACAATGAGCAGTTCTTC. The complete variable domain, with remaining parts taken from reference TRBV19 and TRBJ2-1, reads DGGITQSPKYLFRKEGQNVTLSCEQNLNHDAMYWYRQDPGQGLRLIYYSQIVNDFQKGDIAEGYSVSREKKESFPLTVTSAQKNPTAFYLCASSTGNNNEQFFGPGTRLTVL.

The chain carries TRBV12-3 or TRBV12-4 and TRBJ2-2; 12 bases match TRBD2. CDR3 length: 14 residues. J gave up 4 bases and V 7 bases, and 1 base lay outside the gene matches. The CDR3 region has the DNA TGTGCCAGCACTAGCGGGGGGGCCACCGGGGAGCTGTTTTTT. Residues: CASTSGGATGELFF.

This clonotype was seen more than once but under ten times. The gene calls are TRBV13 and TRBJ2-1, with D tentatively TRBD2 (7 bases). This CDR3 contains 14 residues. Trimming stripped 5 bases from V and 9 bases from J, with 17 bases between. Germline V CDR1 and CDR2: PRHDT, FYEKMQ (reference sequence). The CDR3 protein is CASSRGGAAGEQFF. The CDR3 DNA sequence: TGTGCCAGCAGCAGAGGGGGGGCAGCCGGTGAGCAGTTCTTC.

This clonotype was seen repeatedly, ten times or more. Germline is not matched at one junction end, which may reflect a read error. The chain uses TRBV29-1 and TRBJ2-7, with 10 bases aligning to TRBD1. CDR3 length: 13 residues. The germline V gene encodes CDR1 SQVTM and CDR2 ANQGSEA. CDR3 sequence reads: CSVEGTGDFEQYF. DNA for the CDR3: TGCAGCGTCGAAGGGACAGGGGATTTCGAGCAGTACTTC.

The chain links TRBV12-3 or TRBV12-4 to TRBJ2-7; D is possibly TRBD2 (6 bases). This CDR3 is 16 amino acids long. Deletions cut 3 bases from V and 0 bases from J, with 15 bases between. The CDR3 nucleotides read TGTGCCAGCAGTTTCGGGACTGACTTAAGCTCCTACGAGCAGTACTTC. As protein: CASSFGTDLSSYEQYF.

The chain couples TRBV6-1 to TRBJ2-1, with 8 bases identical to TRBD1. The ends lost 4 bases at V and 1 base at J; junction bases unmatched: 3. CDR1 is MNHNS, CDR2 SASEGT, per germline. CDR3 length equals 15 residues. The CDR3 sequence: CASSGWTGSYNEQFF. CDR3 nucleotides: TGTGCCAGCAGTGGTTGGACAGGGTCCTACAATGAGCAGTTCTTC.

This clonotype was seen ten or more times. The genes are TRBV3-1 and TRBJ1-5; D gene ambiguous. The germline CDR1 and CDR2 sequences are LGHDT and YNNKEL (reference sequence). The ends were cut back, 0 bases at V and 1 base at J, with 10 bases in the middle. CDR3 size: 16 residues. The CDR3 region is CASSQDLVGSNQPQHF. CDR3 coding DNA: TGTGCCAGCAGCCAAGATTTGGTAGGGAGCAATCAGCCCCAGCATTTT.

This clonotype was counted once. The J gene is TRBJ1-5, the V gene TRBV12-3 or TRBV12-4; perhaps TRBD1 as D (6 bases). This CDR3 has 14 residues. The V end was cut by 3 bases, the J end by 3 bases, with 9 bases between. CDR3 bases: TGTGCCAGCAGTTTGTGGGGGCTCAATCAGCCCCAGCATTTT. Its protein product is CASSLWGLNQPQHF.

The rearrangement joins TRBV19 to TRBJ2-5, with 7 bases identical to TRBD2. The germline V gene encodes CDR1 LNHDA and CDR2 SQIVND (reference sequence). The CDR3 contains 15 residues. J was trimmed by 2 bases and V by 6 bases; bases with no gene match: 9. The CDR3 DNA is TGTGCCAGTAGCCTAGCGGATTACCCTCAAGAGACCCAGTACTTC. Its protein is CASSLADYPQETQYF.

This rearrangement joins TRBV5-1 to TRBJ2-6; no firm D call. The CDR3 runs 15 residues. V was pared by 7 bases and J by 0 bases, with 11 bases between. Looked up from germline, CDR1 is SGHRS and CDR2 is YFSETQ. In DNA form, the CDR3 reads TGCGCCAGCGGACCTCTACGCTCTGGGGCCAACGTCCTGACTTTC. This translates into CASGPLRSGANVLTF. The entire variable domain, with the rest obtained from reference TRBV5-1 and TRBJ2-6, is as follows: KAGVTQTPRYLIKTRGQQVTLSCSPISGHRSVSWYQQTPGQGLQFLFEYFSETQRNKGNFPGRFSGRQFSNSRSEMNVSTLELGDSALYLCASGPLRSGANVLTFGAGSRLTVL.